This T cell receptor (beta chain) is drawn from a study of shared clonotypes between healthy human individuals (dated by TCRdb to the early 2020s). About the investigation overall: The cohort comprised a couple of women and three men aged 18 to 49 years. Different laboratories and diverse techniques were used to prepare libraries and sequence TCR repertoires, to increase sequencing depth and limit assay-specific biases. For each donor, three plates each were used for CD4 naive and CD4 memory, two plates were used for CD8 naive, and one plate was used for CD8 memory. Blood TCR repertoires of a handful of healthy adults were deeply sequenced to estimate repertoire size and the extent of clonotype sharing between individuals. Between about 0.85 and 9.5 billion PBMCs per donor were obtained by leukapheresis. The study at large found these results: Pairwise subsampling indicated that sequencing depth was expected to affect the degree of clonotype sharing among donors. Sampling was restricted to blood, and TCR repertoires in tissues likely differ from the TCR repertoires found in blood. Rarefaction of sorted-subset datasets indicated incomplete sequencing despite the large sequencing depth. Across a handful of donors, roughly 5.1% of naive CD4, approximately 3.6% of naive CD8, 2.3% of memory CD4, and around 0.4% of memory CD8 clonotypes were shared. Because the study included only a small number of donors, the genetic and exposure-history diversity represented was limited. Compared with non-shared clonotypes, clonotypes shared by all four sorted-subset donors had higher generation probabilities. Estimated clonotype richness was generally larger for naive than for memory subsets.

Using the deep immunoSEQ assay, TCR CDR3 regions were amplified from genomic DNA by multiplex PCR. For each cell subset, the extracted genomic DNA was distributed evenly across all wells of several immunoSEQ 96-well plates, and each plate served as one replicate. For sorted subsets, each replicate PCR was loaded with 150 to 250 ng genomic DNA, equivalent to approximately 27,000 T cell genomes. Purified libraries were quantified with a Qubit 3.0 fluorometer, sized on a Bioanalyzer 2100, and re-quantified with the KAPA Library Quantification kit. A separate single-read 150-cycle Illumina NextSeq 550 flow cell was used to sequence each immunoSEQ 96-well plate. Regarding the original processing steps: The immunoSEQ output contained only junctional sequences without quality scores, so filtering could not match that applied to full-length reads. Sequences were annotated with PyIR, a Python wrapper for IgBLAST v1.9, using IMGT germline references to assign V/J genes and CDR3. Any read was removed if the V/J assignment was weak (E-value above 1e-6), the CDR3 was missing, or the read contained stop codons, out-of-frame junctions, or ambiguous translated residues. V3J clonotypes were defined by identical inferred V gene, J gene, and CDR3 amino acid sequence. Percentage overlap between repertoires was computed as shared unique clonotypes divided by the size of the smaller repertoire. Repertoire richness was assessed with RTK rarefaction, the Chao1 estimator, and Recon v2.1 estimates of unobserved clonotypes. Generation probabilities for all TCRbeta clonotypes obtained by the gDNA method from a handful of donors were computed using OLGA. Sourced from immuneACCESS, this table was stored by TCRdb with only in-frame sequences that have V and J called. A share of the clones is absent; for the studies checked, an unresolved V gene accounts for under half, and the remainder has no known explanation. The V and J calls and the clone size are those of that table, but D and trimming were determined from the DNA. The sample includes hundreds of thousands of clones, with around 72% observed a single time. The ten largest make up over 1.5% of the sample.

Note on this clone: This receptor's antigen is unknown. No base-level quality is on record; no much larger clone is a single base apart.

The donors were healthy, HIV-negative adults who had no recently reported acute infections or vaccinations. Every donor was a Caucasian adult residing in Nashville, Tennessee, USA. CD4+ T cells were enriched by magnetic negative selection; naive cells were then positively selected on CD45RA, and the negative fraction formed the memory subset. Blood was collected by leukapheresis, and PBMCs were isolated by Ficoll-Histopaque density gradient centrifugation and then cryopreserved in liquid nitrogen vapor phase. Analytical flow cytometry was used to check the purity and quantity of each magnetically sorted T cell population. From each sorted fraction, genomic DNA was isolated and quantified by UV absorbance on a Nanodrop 2000c. This clonotype was obtained from a woman aged 25 to 39 in good health. Sequencing was performed on memory CD4+ T cells sorted from blood. Interpreted using the paper, the cell subset or site label stands for: CD45RA-negative fraction.

The CDR3 is CASSQDLSGQPQHF. Read as DNA, the sequence is TGTGCCAGCAGCCAAGATCTTTCAGGGCAGCCCCAGCATTTT. The chain employs TRBV4-2 and TRBJ1-5, with TRBD1 tentatively as D gene (5 bases match). V gives up 0 bases and J gives up 7 bases, and the segment between their germline ends measures 10 bases. The germline V gene yields LGHNA for CDR1 and YNFKEQ for CDR2. The CDR3 has 14 amino acids, counting the end cysteine and phenylalanine. Only the CDR3 part of the read is kept: 42 bases, read in frame from the first base.